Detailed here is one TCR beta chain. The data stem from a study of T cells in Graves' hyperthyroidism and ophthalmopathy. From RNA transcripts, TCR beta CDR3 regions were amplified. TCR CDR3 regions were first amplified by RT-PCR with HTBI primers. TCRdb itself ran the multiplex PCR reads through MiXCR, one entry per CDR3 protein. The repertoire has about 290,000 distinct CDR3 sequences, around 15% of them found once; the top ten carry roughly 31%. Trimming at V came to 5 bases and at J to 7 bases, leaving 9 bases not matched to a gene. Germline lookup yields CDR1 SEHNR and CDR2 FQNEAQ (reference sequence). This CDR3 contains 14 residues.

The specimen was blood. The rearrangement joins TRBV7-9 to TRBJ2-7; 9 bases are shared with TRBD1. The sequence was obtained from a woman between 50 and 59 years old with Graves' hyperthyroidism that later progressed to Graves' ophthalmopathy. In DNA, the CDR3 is TGTGCCAGCAGCCCGGGACAGGGCTTGGGTGAGCAGTACTTC. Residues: CASSPGQGLGEQYF.